What follows are 14 T cell receptor beta chains derived from one specimen sequenced in a study of blood T cell repertoires in COVID-19 (TCRdb year 2020). The library was generated by the immunoSEQ multiplex PCR assay. The immuneACCESS repertoire file appears here via TCRdb, limited to in-frame rearrangements. These files lack a portion of the clones; in checked studies, under half of the deficit traces to unresolved V genes, and the cause of the others is not known. This sample has tens of thousands of clones in its table, and approximately 92% of those were observed once. The biggest ten clones account for less than 15% of the sample. Sequencing input: peripheral blood. The source of these receptors is a human donor with active COVID-19. The donor label of this sample is uncertain.

The chain recombines TRBV10-2 with TRBJ1-1, with TRBD1 identical over 7 bases. CDR1 is WSHSY and CDR2 is SAAADI in the germline V gene. With 6 bases clipped from V and 7 bases from J, the junction kept 5 bases outside the gene matches. CDR3 length equals 12 residues. The CDR3 sequence: CASRVQGIEAFF. The CDR3 DNA follows: TGCGCCAGCAGGGTACAGGGGATTGAAGCTTTCTTT.

This clone occurred a few times. This sequence joins TRBV5-4 and TRBJ2-2; weak D call: TRBD1 (5 bases). The CDR3 contains 15 residues. The germline CDR1 and CDR2 sequences are SGHNT and YYREEE (reference sequence). The germline V and J ends were trimmed by 0 bases and 3 bases, with 9 bases remaining between them. The CDR3 is CASSLVTRDTGELFF. The CDR3 DNA sequence: TGTGCCAGCAGCTTGGTGACCAGGGACACCGGGGAGCTGTTTTTT.

V usage is TRBV6-6 and J usage is TRBJ2-7; 10 nucleotides agree with TRBD2. The CDR3 runs to 14 residues. V gave up 9 bases and J gave up 4 bases; unmatched junction bases: 9. Germline CDR1 is MNHNY and CDR2 is SVGAGI (reference sequence). The CDR3 nucleotides are TGTGCCAGTTCTCCCGGGACTAGCGTTTACGAGCAGTACTTC. Protein: CASSPGTSVYEQYF.

The rearrangement joins TRBV28 to TRBJ2-7; no clear D. This CDR3 has 12 residues. The germline V and J ends were trimmed by 7 bases and 7 bases, with 14 bases remaining between them. Germline assignment: CDR1 MDHEN and CDR2 SYDVKM. CDR3 in DNA: TGTGCCAGCACCACCGGCTCGGGTGAGCAGTACTTC. This translates into CASTTGSGEQYF.

This clone was seen a single time. The chain is built from TRBV29-1 and TRBJ1-1; a weak D match, TRBD1 (5 bases). Deletions cut 7 bases from V and 2 bases from J, with 17 bases between. Germline-derived CDR1 and CDR2 are SQVTM and ANQGSEA. CDR3 length equals 14 residues. The DNA of the CDR3 is TGCAGCGGGCTGGCAGGGTGGGTTAACACTGAAGCTTTCTTT. Its translation is CSGLAGWVNTEAFF.

The rearrangement uses TRBV19 and TRBJ2-1; D perhaps matches TRBD2 (5 bases). From germline, CDR1 is LNHDA and CDR2 SQIVND (reference sequence). CDR3 length: 16 amino acids. V shed 4 bases and J shed 0 bases, with 13 bases lying between them. The CDR3 DNA reads as TGTGCCAGTAGTACCCTACGGGGAAGCTCCTACAATGAGCAGTTCTTC. Amino acids: CASSTLRGSSYNEQFF.

The chain combines TRBV5-4 with TRBJ1-2; no firm D call. The germline V gene encodes CDR1 SGHNT and CDR2 YYREEE (reference sequence). V shed 2 bases and J shed 7 bases, with 18 bases lying between them. The CDR3 contains 15 residues. The CDR3 DNA is TGTGCCAGCAGCTTTAGGCAGGTTAACCCCCCTGGCTACACCTTC. Protein sequence: CASSFRQVNPPGYTF.

The V gene is TRBV7-8, the J gene TRBJ2-2; no clear D gene. The CDR3 has 14 amino acids. Deletions cut 4 bases from V and 3 bases from J, with 9 bases between. Germline V gives CDR1 SGHVS, CDR2 FQNEAQ. This CDR3 reads CASSWKGDTGELFF. The CDR3 DNA reads as TGTGCCAGCAGCTGGAAAGGAGACACCGGGGAGCTGTTTTTT.

This rearrangement joins TRBV2 to TRBJ1-1, with D possibly TRBD1 on 6 matching bases. The CDR3 loop spans 13 amino acids. Germline V CDR1 and CDR2: SNHLY, FYNNEI. V was cut by 8 bases and J by 3 bases, with 13 bases left in between. The CDR3 nucleotides are TGTGCCAGCCAGACACAGGGCGACACTGAAGCTTTCTTT. It yields the protein CASQTQGDTEAFF.

The chain couples TRBV18 to TRBJ1-3; the D gene is possibly TRBD1 (6 bases). This CDR3 comprises 14 residues. The germline CDR1 and CDR2 sequences are KGHSH and LQKENI. The ends were cut back, 6 bases at V and 1 base at J, with 10 bases in the middle. In DNA, the CDR3 is TGTGCCAGCTCTCCCGGACAGTCTGGAAACACCATATATTTT. Translation: CASSPGQSGNTIYF.

This clone was detected only a few times. J is TRBJ1-6 and V is TRBV7-9, with 7 positions matching TRBD1. Germline V gene lookup returns CDR1 SEHNR and CDR2 FQNEAQ (reference sequence). There are 15 residues in the CDR3. Trimming cost V 3 bases and J 4 bases; bases outside gene matches: 3. CDR3 protein: CASSLGQTYNSPLHF. CDR3 DNA sequence: TGTGCCAGCAGCTTGGGACAGACATATAATTCACCCCTCCACTTT. The full variable domain, its missing parts supplied by reference TRBV7-9 and TRBJ1-6, is DTGVSQNPRHKITKRGQNVTFRCDPISEHNRLYWYRQTLGQGPEFLTYFQNEAQLEKSRLLSDRFSAERPKGSFSTLEIQRTEQGDSAMYLCASSLGQTYNSPLHFGNGTRLTVT.

This chain uses TRBV7-2 with TRBJ1-5; TRBD1 is a possible D gene (5 bases). The CDR3 spans 15 residues. The germline gives CDR1 SGHTA, CDR2 FQGNSA. The V end lost 1 base, the J end lost 4 bases, and 11 bases lay between the germline ends. In DNA, the CDR3 is TGTGCCAGCAGCTTAGGTGGACAACTGAATCAGCCCCAGCATTTT. This gives the protein CASSLGGQLNQPQHF. The variable domain in full, with the rest retrieved from reference TRBV7-2 and TRBJ1-5, is GAGVSQSPSNKVTEKGKDVELRCDPISGHTALYWYRQSLGQGLEFLIYFQGNSAPDKSGLPSDRFSAERTGGSVSTLTIQRTQQEDSAVYLCASSLGGQLNQPQHFGDGTRLSIL.

The V gene is TRBV30, the J gene TRBJ1-1, with TRBD1 matching over 7 bases. This CDR3 is 14 amino acids long. V dropped 3 bases and J dropped 8; count of bases not matched to a gene: 12. Germline V gives CDR1 GTSNPN, CDR2 SVGIG (reference sequence). CDR3 sequence reads: CAWRGTANKGEAFF. Written as DNA, the CDR3 is TGTGCCTGGAGGGGGACAGCAAACAAGGGGGAAGCTTTCTTT. The whole variable domain, filled in from reference TRBV30 and TRBJ1-1, reads SQTIHQWPATLVQPVGSPLSLECTVEGTSNPNLYWYRQAAGRGLQLLFYSVGIGQISSEVPQNLSASRPQDRQFILSSKKLLLSDSGFYLCAWRGTANKGEAFFGQGTRLTVV.

This clone showed up just a few times. The gene calls are TRBV28 and TRBJ2-7, with 7 bases fitting TRBD1. V was clipped by 5 bases and J by 0 bases; unmatched bases: 7. CDR1 MDHEN and CDR2 SYDVKM come from the germline V gene. The CDR3 is made up of 15 amino acids. In DNA, the CDR3 is TGTGCCAGCAGTCCTGGGGGACAGAGCTCCTACGAGCAGTACTTC. Translation: CASSPGGQSSYEQYF.